This TCR beta chain comes out of a study of regulatory T cells in long-lasting Graves disease. Time point given: newly diagnosed GD, antithyroid drugs for less than 3 months. From PBMCs, RNA was extracted and then used to make the TCR library. Construction of TCR beta libraries relied on iRepertoire HTBI primers and on Arm-PCR targeting CDR3 regions. TCRdb reanalysed the multiplex PCR reads using MiXCR and keeps one entry per CDR3 protein. The table includes 450,000 to 600,000 distinct CDR3 sequences, about 13% detected once. This clonotype has a count of ten or more. The sample also formed part of further work on T cells in Graves' hyperthyroidism and ophthalmopathy.

This TCR was sampled from a man under 40 with Graves disease. The material sequenced was peripheral blood mononuclear cells (PBMCs), taken at new diagnosis, from a patient treated with antithyroid drugs.

The CDR3 DNA sequence: TGTGCCATCAAGCAAGCGGGAGGGGGGGTAGAGACCCAGTACTTC. Its protein product is CAIKQAGGGVETQYF. The chain carries TRBV10-3 and TRBJ2-5, with 10 bases aligning to TRBD2. This CDR3 contains 15 residues. J gave up 4 bases and V 7 bases, and 9 bases lay outside the gene matches. In germline, CDR1 is ENHRY, CDR2 SYGVKD.